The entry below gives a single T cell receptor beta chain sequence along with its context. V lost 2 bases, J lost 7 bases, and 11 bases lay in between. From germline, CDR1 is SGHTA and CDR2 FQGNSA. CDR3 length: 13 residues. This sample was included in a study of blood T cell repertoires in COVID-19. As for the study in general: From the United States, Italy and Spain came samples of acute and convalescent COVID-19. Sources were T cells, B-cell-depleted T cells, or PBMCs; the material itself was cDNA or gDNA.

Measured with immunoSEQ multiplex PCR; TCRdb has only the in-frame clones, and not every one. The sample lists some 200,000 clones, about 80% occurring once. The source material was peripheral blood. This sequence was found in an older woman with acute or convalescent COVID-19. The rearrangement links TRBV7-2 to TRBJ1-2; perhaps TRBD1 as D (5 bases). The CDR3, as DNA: TGTGCCAGCAGCTTACAGGGATCGCTTGGCTACACCTTC. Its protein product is CASSLQGSLGYTF.